This T cell receptor beta chain was recorded in a study of blood T cells in healthy people across ages. Overall study results and limits: PBMC samples, being unsorted, prevented any conclusive comparison of naive and antigen-experienced cells.

V was clipped by 1 base and J by 10 bases, with 19 bases between them. Per germline, CDR1 MNHEY and CDR2 SMNVEV (reference sequence). The CDR3 is 15 residues long. A few counts support this clonotype. Its cognate antigen is unknown. Combining a sample-barcoded 5' primer with a J-beta primer mix, a second PCR ran for roughly 7 to 11 cycles. TCRdb reprocessed the 5' RACE reads with MiXCR, giving one entry per CDR3 protein. The sample shows approximately 760,000 distinct CDR3 sequences, around 25% of them seen only once. These same records also appear under a second study, on T cells of mothers and their children. This second report adds: Three healthy Caucasian mothers gave samples, and so did their six children. Related mother-child pairs shared marginally more repertoire than unrelated pairs, though not significantly.

The sample consisted of blood. V is TRBV27 and J is TRBJ1-2; the D gene is possibly TRBD1 (5 bases). The receptor was isolated from a boy between 10 and 17 years old in good health. The CDR3 region has the DNA TGTGCCAGCAGTTTATTTGGGCAGGGAGAGTCGGACTACACCTTC. This translates into CASSLFGQGESDYTF.